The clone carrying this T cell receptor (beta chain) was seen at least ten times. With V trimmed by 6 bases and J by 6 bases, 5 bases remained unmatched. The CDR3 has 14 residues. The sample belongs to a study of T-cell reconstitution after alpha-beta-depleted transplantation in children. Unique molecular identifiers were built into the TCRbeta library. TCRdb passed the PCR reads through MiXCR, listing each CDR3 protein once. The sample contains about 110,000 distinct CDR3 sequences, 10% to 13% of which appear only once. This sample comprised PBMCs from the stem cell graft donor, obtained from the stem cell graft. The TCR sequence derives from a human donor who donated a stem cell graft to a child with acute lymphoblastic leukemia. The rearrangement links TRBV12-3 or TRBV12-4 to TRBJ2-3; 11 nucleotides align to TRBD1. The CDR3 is CASSQGQGGDTQYF. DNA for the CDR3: TGTGCCAGCAGCCAGGGACAGGGGGGGGATACGCAGTATTTT.